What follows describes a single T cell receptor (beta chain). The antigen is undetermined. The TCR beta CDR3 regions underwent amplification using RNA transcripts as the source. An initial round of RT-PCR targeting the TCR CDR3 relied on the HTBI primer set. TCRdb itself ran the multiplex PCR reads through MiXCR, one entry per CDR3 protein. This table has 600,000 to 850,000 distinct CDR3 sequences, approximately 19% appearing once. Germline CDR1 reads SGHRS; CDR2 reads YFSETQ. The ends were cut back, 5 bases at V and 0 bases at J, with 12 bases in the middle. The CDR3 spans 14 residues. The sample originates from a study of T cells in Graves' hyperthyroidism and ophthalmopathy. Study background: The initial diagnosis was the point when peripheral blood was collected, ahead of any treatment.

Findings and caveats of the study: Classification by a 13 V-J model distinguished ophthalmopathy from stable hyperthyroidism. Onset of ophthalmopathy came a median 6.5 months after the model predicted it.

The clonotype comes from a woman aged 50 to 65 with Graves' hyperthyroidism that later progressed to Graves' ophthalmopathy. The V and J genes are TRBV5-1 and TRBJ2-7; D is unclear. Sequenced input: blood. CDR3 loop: CASRSMGSSYEQYF. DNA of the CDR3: TGCGCCAGCAGGTCTATGGGCAGCTCCTACGAGCAGTACTTC.